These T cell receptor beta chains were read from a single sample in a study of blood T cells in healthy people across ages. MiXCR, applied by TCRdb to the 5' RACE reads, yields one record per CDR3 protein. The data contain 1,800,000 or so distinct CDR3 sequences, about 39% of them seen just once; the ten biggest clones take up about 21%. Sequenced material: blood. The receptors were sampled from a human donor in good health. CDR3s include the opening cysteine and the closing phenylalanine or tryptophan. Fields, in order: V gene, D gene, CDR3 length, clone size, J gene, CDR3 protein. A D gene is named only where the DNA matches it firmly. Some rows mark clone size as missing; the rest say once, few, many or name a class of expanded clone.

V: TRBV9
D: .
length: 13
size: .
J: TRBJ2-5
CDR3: CASSVPGRETQYF

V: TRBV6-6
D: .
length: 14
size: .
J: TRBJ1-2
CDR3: CASSFQTAIYGYTF

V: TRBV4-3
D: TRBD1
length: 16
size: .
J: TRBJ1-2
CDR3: CASSPQRTGLLVGYTF

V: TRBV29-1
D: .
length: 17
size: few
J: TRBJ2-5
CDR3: CSVSTPGRGYRQETQYF

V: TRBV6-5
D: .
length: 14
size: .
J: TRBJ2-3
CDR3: CASRESPPPDTQYF

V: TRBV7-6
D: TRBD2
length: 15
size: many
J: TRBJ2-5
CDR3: CASSWTSGVQETQYF

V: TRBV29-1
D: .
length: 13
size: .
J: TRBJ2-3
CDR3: CSVVGRYADTQYF

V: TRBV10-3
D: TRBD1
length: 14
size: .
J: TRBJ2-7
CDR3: CAISLTGVPYEQYF

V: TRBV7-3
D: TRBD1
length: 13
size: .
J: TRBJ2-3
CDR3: CASSTSGTGVLYF

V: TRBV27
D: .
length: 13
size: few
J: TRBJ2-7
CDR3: CASRQGIAYEQYF

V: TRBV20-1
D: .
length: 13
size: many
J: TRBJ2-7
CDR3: CSASPRSSYEQYF

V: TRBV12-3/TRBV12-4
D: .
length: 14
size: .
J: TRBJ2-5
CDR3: CASSFNQGPETQYF

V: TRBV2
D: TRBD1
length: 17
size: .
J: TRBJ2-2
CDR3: CARERDRGHASTGELFF

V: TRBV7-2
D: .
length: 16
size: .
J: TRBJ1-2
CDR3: CASSLVIRDYAYGYTF

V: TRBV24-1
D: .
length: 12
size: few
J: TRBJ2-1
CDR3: CATSDLLGEQFF

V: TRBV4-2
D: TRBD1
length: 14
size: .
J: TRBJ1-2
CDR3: CASSQDQGVRGYTF

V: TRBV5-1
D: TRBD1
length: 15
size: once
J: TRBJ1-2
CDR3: CASSPNPDRGSDYTF

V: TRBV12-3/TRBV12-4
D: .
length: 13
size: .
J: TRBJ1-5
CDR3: CASRGGGARPQHF

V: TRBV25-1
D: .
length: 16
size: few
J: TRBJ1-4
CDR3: CASSEFQGPTNEKLFF

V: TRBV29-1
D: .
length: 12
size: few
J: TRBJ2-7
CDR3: CSYGTQTYEQYF

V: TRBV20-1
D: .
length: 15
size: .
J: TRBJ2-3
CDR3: CGARGGGGAVDTQYF

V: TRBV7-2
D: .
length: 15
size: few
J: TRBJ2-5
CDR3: CASSPGGDLQETQYF

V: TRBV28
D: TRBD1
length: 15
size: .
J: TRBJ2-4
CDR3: CASSFSTGTKNIQYF

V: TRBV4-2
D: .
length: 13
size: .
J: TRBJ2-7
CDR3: CASSQDLGLEQYF

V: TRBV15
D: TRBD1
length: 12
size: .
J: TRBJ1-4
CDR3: CATRRGQEKLFF

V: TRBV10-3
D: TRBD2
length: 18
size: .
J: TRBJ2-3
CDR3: CAIRTSGGTPPSTDTQYF

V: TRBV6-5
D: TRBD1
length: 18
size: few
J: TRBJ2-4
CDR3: CASSYSGTGIESKNIQYF

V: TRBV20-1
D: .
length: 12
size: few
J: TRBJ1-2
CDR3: CSALDLMDGYTF

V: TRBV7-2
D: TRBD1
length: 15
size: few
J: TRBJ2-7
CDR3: CASSLGDRGVYEQYF

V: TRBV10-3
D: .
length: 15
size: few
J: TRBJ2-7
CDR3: CAISELVADKSGQYF

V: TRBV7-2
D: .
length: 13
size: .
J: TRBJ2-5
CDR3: CASSLGGTLEQYF

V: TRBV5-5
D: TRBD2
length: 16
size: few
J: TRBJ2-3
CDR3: CASSPGTSWKTDTQYF

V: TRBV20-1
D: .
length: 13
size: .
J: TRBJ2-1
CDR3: CSARVREYNEQFF

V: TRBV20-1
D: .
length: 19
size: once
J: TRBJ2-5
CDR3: CSARDFIGVAESYQETQYF

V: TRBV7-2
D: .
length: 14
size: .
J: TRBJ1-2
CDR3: CASSLSRPDYGYTF

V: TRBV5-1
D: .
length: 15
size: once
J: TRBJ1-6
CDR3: CASSLGAGPDSPLHF

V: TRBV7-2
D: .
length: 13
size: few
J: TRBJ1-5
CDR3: CASSLDSIQPQHF